The sequence of this T cell receptor (beta chain) was determined in a study of memory CD4+ T cells and cytomegalovirus serostatus. Study processing details: Out-of-frame sequences were removed, leaving 2 million to 2.5 million distinct TCRbeta sequences. Method: immunoSEQ multiplex PCR; TCRdb's copy keeps in-frame clones and lacks some. V, J and clone size were drawn from that table, and D and trimming were deduced from the DNA. The sample records about 61,000 clones, 82% being singletons. Single viable CD3+CD4+CD8-CD45RO+ cells were sorted as the memory CD4+ T cells. The source is an adult in good health and CMV-seronegative. Sequencing was performed on memory CD4+ T cells from blood.

For the CDR3, the DNA is TGCAGCGTTGGGGAGGTGGGGCGGGTGTACTTC. Encoded protein: CSVGEVGRVYF. This rearrangement joins TRBV29-1 to TRBJ2-7, with D perhaps matching TRBD2 (6 bases). The CDR3 sequence is 11 residues long. Germline V gene sequence: CDR1 SQVTM, CDR2 ANQGSEA. V was pared by 4 bases and J by 12 bases, with 16 bases between.